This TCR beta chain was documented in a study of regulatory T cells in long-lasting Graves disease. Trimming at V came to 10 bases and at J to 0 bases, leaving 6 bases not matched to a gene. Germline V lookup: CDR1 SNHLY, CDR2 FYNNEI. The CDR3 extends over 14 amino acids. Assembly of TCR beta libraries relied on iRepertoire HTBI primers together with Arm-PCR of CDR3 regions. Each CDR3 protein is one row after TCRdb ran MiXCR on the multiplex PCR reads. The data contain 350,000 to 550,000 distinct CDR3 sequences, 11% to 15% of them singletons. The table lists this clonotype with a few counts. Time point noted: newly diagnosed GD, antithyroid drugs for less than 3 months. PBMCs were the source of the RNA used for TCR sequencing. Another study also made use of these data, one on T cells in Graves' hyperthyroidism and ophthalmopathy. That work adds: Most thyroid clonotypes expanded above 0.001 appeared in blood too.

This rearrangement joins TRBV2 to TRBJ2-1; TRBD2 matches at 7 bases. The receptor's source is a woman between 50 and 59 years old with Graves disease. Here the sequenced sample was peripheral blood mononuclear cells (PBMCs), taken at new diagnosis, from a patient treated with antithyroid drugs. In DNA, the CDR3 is TGTGCCACGATAGCGGGTATCTCCTACAATGAGCAGTTCTTC. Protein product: CATIAGISYNEQFF.